This TCR beta chain derives from a study of blood T cell repertoires in COVID-19. Study-wide background: The analysed material was cDNA or gDNA that came from T cells, B-cell-depleted T cells, or PBMCs.

As originally analysed: Amplification of reference gene primers was used by the study to estimate nucleated cell counts. Only in-frame clones appear in the TCRdb table, and some are missing; sequencing was by immunoSEQ multiplex PCR. From that table come the V and J calls and clone size; the DNA was used to work out D and trimming. The table has 20,000 to 25,000 clones, roughly four fifths seen once. Sequenced input: peripheral blood. This clonotype was obtained from a human donor in a cohort sampled during active or convalescent COVID-19.

CDR3 sequence reads: CSATRADTQYF. The CDR3 bases are TGCAGTGCTACCCGGGCAGATACGCAGTATTTT. This rearrangement joins TRBV20-1 to TRBJ2-3; D ambiguous. CDR1 is DFQATT, CDR2 SNEGSKA, per germline (reference sequence). The CDR3 is made up of 11 amino acids. V was trimmed by 4 bases and J by 4 bases, leaving 6 bases between them.